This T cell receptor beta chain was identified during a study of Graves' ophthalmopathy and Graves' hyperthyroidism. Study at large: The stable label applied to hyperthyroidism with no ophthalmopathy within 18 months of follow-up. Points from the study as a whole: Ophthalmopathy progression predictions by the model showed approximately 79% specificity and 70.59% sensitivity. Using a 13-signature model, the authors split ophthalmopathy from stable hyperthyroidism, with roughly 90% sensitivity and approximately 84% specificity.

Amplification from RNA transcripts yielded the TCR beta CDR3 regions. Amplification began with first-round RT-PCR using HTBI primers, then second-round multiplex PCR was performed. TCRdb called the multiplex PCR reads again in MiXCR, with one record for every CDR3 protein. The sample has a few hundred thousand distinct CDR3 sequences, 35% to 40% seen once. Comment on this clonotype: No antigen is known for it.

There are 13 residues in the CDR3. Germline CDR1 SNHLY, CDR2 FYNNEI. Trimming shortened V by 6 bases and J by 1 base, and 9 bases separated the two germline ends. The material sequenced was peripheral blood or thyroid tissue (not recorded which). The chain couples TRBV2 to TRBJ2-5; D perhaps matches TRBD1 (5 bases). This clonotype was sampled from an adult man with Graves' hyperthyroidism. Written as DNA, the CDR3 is TGTGCCAGCAGCAGGGAAGGCCAAGAGACCCAGTACTTC. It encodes CASSREGQETQYF.